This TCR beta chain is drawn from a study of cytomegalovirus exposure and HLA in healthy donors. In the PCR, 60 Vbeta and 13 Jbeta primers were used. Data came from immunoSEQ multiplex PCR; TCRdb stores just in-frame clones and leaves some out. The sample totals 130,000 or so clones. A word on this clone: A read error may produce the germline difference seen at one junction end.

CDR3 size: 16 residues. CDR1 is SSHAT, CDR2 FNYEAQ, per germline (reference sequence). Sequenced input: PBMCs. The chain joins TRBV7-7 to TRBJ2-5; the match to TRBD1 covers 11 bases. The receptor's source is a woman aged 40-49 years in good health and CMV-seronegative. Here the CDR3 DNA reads TGTGCTAGCAGCTCCAGGACAGGGGGCGGAGGGGAGACCCAGTACTTC. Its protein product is CASSSRTGGGGETQYF.